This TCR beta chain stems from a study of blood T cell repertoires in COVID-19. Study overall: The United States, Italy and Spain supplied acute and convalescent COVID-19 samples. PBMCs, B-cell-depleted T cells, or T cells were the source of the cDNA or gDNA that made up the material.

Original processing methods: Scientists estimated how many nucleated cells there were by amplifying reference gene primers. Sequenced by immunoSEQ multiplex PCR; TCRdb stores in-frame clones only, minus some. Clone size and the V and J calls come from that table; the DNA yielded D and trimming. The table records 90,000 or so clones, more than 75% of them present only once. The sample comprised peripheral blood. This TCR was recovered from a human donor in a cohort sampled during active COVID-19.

CDR3 amino acids: CAWSRDRVRGAQNEQYF. CDR3 DNA sequence: TGTGCCTGGTCAAGGGACAGGGTAAGAGGGGCCCAAAACGAGCAGTACTTC. The chain has TRBV30 and TRBJ2-7, with 9 bases that match TRBD1. V trimming: 5 bases; J trimming: 5 bases; junction bases outside the gene matches: 19. Germline-derived CDR1 and CDR2 are GTSNPN and SVGIG (reference sequence). This CDR3 has 17 residues.